This paragraph reports one T cell receptor beta chain. The antigen is not known. The V gene lost 4 bases and the J gene lost 1 base, with 16 bases spanning the gap. The CDR3 spans 16 residues. The germline gives CDR1 SEHNR, CDR2 FQNEAQ (reference sequence). This record comes from a study of long-term antiretroviral therapy in people with HIV. Sequencing relied on immunoSEQ assay v3.0, run at survey level. Sequenced by immunoSEQ multiplex PCR; TCRdb stores in-frame clones only, minus some. The repertoire holds 30,000 to 40,000 clones, with over 75% as singletons. Findings and caveats of the study: At every time point, clones expanded before ART dominated the repertoire.

The material sequenced was unsorted PBMCs, taken roughly 3.5 years after starting antiretroviral therapy. The source of this sequence is a man aged 18 to 29 with HIV. The gene calls are TRBV7-9 and TRBJ1-1; D gene unclear. The CDR3 spells CASSYPPRSQNTEAFF. The CDR3 nucleotides are TGTGCCAGCAGCTATCCCCCAAGGAGCCAGAACACTGAAGCTTTCTTT.